This TCR beta chain was sequenced in a study of identical twins. TCRdb itself ran the 5' RACE reads through MiXCR, one entry per CDR3 protein. The sample yields fewer than 250,000 distinct CDR3 sequences, 7% to 8.5% seen once. Overall study results and limits: Twin-shared out-of-frame alpha sequences were enriched for low generation probability.

Many counts were recorded for this clonotype. Antigen specificity is unknown. The data also belong to a second study, concerning yellow fever vaccine responses in identical twins.

Sample: CD8+ T cells sorted from blood. The sequence derives from a woman aged 18-30 years in good health.

The CDR3 sequence: CASSQVDISTDTQYF. CDR3 DNA: TGCGCCAGCAGCCAAGTGGACATTAGCACAGATACGCAGTATTTT. The gene calls are TRBV4-1 and TRBJ2-3; D possibly corresponds to TRBD1 (5 bases). With 1 base removed from V and 0 bases from J, the gap between germline ends came to 8 bases. Germline CDR1 and CDR2: MGHRA and YSYEKL. The CDR3 is 15 amino acids.